The next 16 T cell receptor beta chains were all read from a single sample in a study of response to subunit inactivated influenza vaccine. TCRdb re-called the RT-PCR reads through MiXCR, storing one row per CDR3 protein. The sample contains hundreds of thousands of distinct CDR3 sequences, 20% to 25% of which appear only once. The source was PBMCs from blood, collected less than 22 months after vaccination. Source of these receptors: a man in his fifties or sixties who received an inactivated influenza vaccine.

This clonotype was recorded a few times. The genes are TRBV13 and TRBJ2-3, with D maybe TRBD1 (5 bases). CDR1 is PRHDT, CDR2 FYEKMQ, per germline (reference sequence). The CDR3 sequence is 13 residues long. V was clipped by 5 bases and J by 4 bases, with 10 bases between them. CDR3 amino acids: CASSQVQADTQYF. The CDR3 coding sequence is TGTGCCAGCAGCCAAGTACAGGCAGATACGCAGTATTTT.

At least ten counts were recorded for this clonotype. The V gene is TRBV10-3, the J gene TRBJ1-2; D is uncertain. Germline V gives CDR1 ENHRY, CDR2 SYGVKD. V was pared by 1 base and J by 8 bases, with 11 bases between. This CDR3 has 13 residues. CDR3 sequence reads: CAISEWTYDGYTF. In nucleotides, the CDR3 is TGTGCCATCAGTGAGTGGACCTATGACGGCTACACCTTC.

This clonotype was seen ten or more times. The V gene is TRBV6-5, the J gene TRBJ1-4; D might be TRBD1 (6 bases). Trimming removed 6 bases at V and 10 bases at J, with 21 bases between. The CDR3 is made up of 15 amino acids. Germline assignment: CDR1 MNHEY and CDR2 SVGAGI. CDR3 in amino acids: CASSFSGTRGGKLFF. Here the CDR3 DNA reads TGTGCCAGCAGCTTCTCCGGCACCAGGGGAGGAAAACTGTTTTTT.

V gene TRBV11-3 combines with J gene TRBJ2-2; D not certain. This CDR3 comprises 15 residues. Germline loops: CDR1 SGHNT, CDR2 YENEEA. V lost 5 bases and J lost 2, with 12 bases in between. In nucleotides, the CDR3 is TGTGCCAGCAGCCCCGGTGGGTTAAACACCGGGGAGCTGTTTTTT. It is translated as CASSPGGLNTGELFF.

V is TRBV3-1 and J is TRBJ1-6; possibly TRBD1 for D (5 bases). The CDR3 totals 16 residues. The germline V gene encodes CDR1 LGHDT and CDR2 YNNKEL (reference sequence). The V end lost 1 base, the J end lost 7 bases, and 14 bases lay between the germline ends. The CDR3 spells CASSQAGVGRNSPLHF. The CDR3 DNA reads as TGTGCCAGCAGCCAAGCGGGGGTGGGGCGGAATTCACCCCTCCACTTT.

The V and J genes are TRBV27 and TRBJ2-3; 14 nucleotides match TRBD2. Germline V gene lookup returns CDR1 MNHEY and CDR2 SMNVEV (reference sequence). The CDR3 totals 20 residues. The V segment lost 6 bases and the J segment 3 bases; nucleotides outside the gene matches: 17. The CDR3 region is CASRLTPGLAGDSRTDTQYF. Here the CDR3 DNA reads TGTGCCAGCAGACTCACCCCGGGACTAGCGGGAGATAGCCGAACAGATACGCAGTATTTT.

This clonotype has more than one count but fewer than ten. The V gene is TRBV28, the J gene TRBJ2-3; D tentatively reads TRBD1 or TRBD2 (5 bases each). The V end was cut by 7 bases, the J end by 1 base, with 15 bases between. The germline V gene encodes CDR1 MDHEN and CDR2 SYDVKM. There are 15 residues in the CDR3. The CDR3 DNA reads TGTGCCAGCACCTCTCCTCAGGGAGGCACAGATACGCAGTATTTT. It is translated as CASTSPQGGTDTQYF.

The chain has TRBV5-1 and TRBJ2-7, with TRBD1 matching over 7 bases. Germline lookup yields CDR1 SGHRS and CDR2 YFSETQ. Germline trimming cut 3 bases from V and 9 bases from J; bases unmatched to any gene: 12. The CDR3 covers 14 residues. The CDR3 reads CASSSLLGQLGQYF. The CDR3 DNA reads as TGCGCCAGCAGCTCCCTCTTGGGACAGTTGGGGCAGTACTTC.

The chain recombines TRBV24-1 with TRBJ2-1; D remains ambiguous. Trimming took off 1 base at V and 5 bases at J, with 8 bases between the two ends. Germline V gene data show CDR1 as KGHDR and CDR2 as SFDVKD. This CDR3 has 14 amino acids. The CDR3 spells CATSDFGGDNEQFF. In DNA form, the CDR3 reads TGTGCCACCAGTGATTTCGGCGGTGACAATGAGCAGTTCTTC.

The rearrangement links TRBV25-1 to TRBJ1-1, with D possibly being TRBD1 (6 bases). The CDR3 extends over 12 amino acids. Per the germline V gene, CDR1 is MGHDK and CDR2 is SYGVNS. V was cut by 9 bases and J by 4 bases, with 12 bases left in between. The CDR3 DNA reads TGTGCCAGTGGGGGGGCTAGCACTGAAGCTTTCTTT. Its protein is CASGGASTEAFF.

The gene calls are TRBV14 and TRBJ1-2, with D perhaps TRBD1 (5 bases). Germline V lookup: CDR1 SGHDN, CDR2 FVKESK. There are 13 residues in the CDR3. V was pared by 3 bases and J by 3 bases, with 8 bases between. This CDR3 is CASSQTVHYGYTF. The CDR3 bases are TGTGCCAGCAGCCAGACAGTGCACTATGGCTACACCTTC.

The chain links TRBV18 to TRBJ2-2, with 7 bases fitting TRBD1. The CDR3 is 16 amino acids. V shed 5 bases, J shed 1 base, and the junction held 7 bases outside the gene matches. Germline-derived CDR1 and CDR2 are KGHSH and LQKENI. Written as DNA, the CDR3 is TGTGCCAGCTCAAAGAACACAGGGGAGAACACCGGGGAGCTGTTTTTT. This codes for CASSKNTGENTGELFF.

By its share, this clonotype is medium-sized (0.01 to 0.1%). The V call is TRBV18, the J call TRBJ1-3; D might be TRBD1 (6 bases). Trimming cost V 3 bases and J 0 bases, with 9 bases left between them. The CDR3 totals 15 residues. CDR1 is KGHSH and CDR2 is LQKENI in the germline V gene. The CDR3 here is CASSPTGLSGNTIYF. CDR3 DNA sequence: TGTGCCAGCTCACCGACAGGCCTCTCTGGAAACACCATATATTTT.

The J gene is TRBJ2-1, the V gene TRBV7-2; maybe TRBD2 (6 bases). The CDR3 is made up of 16 amino acids. CDR1 SGHTA and CDR2 FQGNSA come from the germline V gene. Trimming left V 0 bases short and J 4 bases short, with 13 bases between. CDR3 sequence reads: CASSLAVSGRYNEQFF. In DNA, the CDR3 is TGTGCCAGCAGCTTAGCCGTCAGCGGGCGTTACAATGAGCAGTTCTTC.

This rearrangement joins TRBV12-3 or TRBV12-4 to TRBJ2-5, with 7 bases aligning to TRBD2. The CDR3 has 14 amino acids. V lost 0 bases to trimming and J lost 4 bases; unmatched junction nucleotides: 2. CDR3 in DNA: TGTGCCAGCAGTTTAGCGGGAGGGGTAGAGACCCAGTACTTC. Its protein is CASSLAGGVETQYF.

This clonotype was recorded many times. CDR3 residues: CSARAITLADYNEQFF. The CDR3 coding sequence is TGCAGTGCCAGGGCCATAACACTAGCGGACTACAATGAGCAGTTCTTC. This rearrangement joins TRBV20-1 to TRBJ2-1, with TRBD2 matching over 8 bases. The trim removed 6 bases at V and 3 bases at J, leaving 13 bases unmatched. Germline CDR1 is DFQATT and CDR2 is SNEGSKA (reference sequence). The CDR3 loop spans 16 amino acids.